This paragraph covers one T cell receptor beta chain sequence. The data are from a study of regulatory T cells in long-lasting Graves disease. Assembly of TCR beta libraries relied on iRepertoire HTBI primers together with Arm-PCR of CDR3 regions. TCRdb passed the multiplex PCR reads through MiXCR, listing each CDR3 protein once. The profile shows fewer than 400,000 distinct CDR3 sequences, around 21% of them singletons. Noted time point: persistent/refractory GD, antithyroid drugs over 5 years with positive TRAb. There was RNA extracted from PBMCs, and the TCR library was made from it. The CDR3 is 17 amino acids. Trimming took 1 base from V and 2 from J, leaving 15 bases between them. Germline lookup yields CDR1 MGHDK and CDR2 SYGVNS.

Sequenced material: peripheral blood mononuclear cells (PBMCs), taken when the disease was refractory, from a patient treated with antithyroid drugs. V is TRBV25-1 and J is TRBJ1-3, with D perhaps matching TRBD1 (5 bases). The source is a female donor with Graves disease. This chain's CDR3 is CASSESLIGGTGNTIYF. The CDR3 DNA sequence: TGTGCCAGCAGTGAATCCCTGATCGGGGGAACTGGAAACACCATATATTTT.